The rows below give T cell receptor beta chains drawn from one sample of a study of blood T cell repertoires in COVID-19. Clones were read by immunoSEQ multiplex PCR, and TCRdb kept only the in-frame ones, dropping some. The repertoire holds under 350,000 clones, roughly 91% seen once, with 1.9% in the top ten. The sample was PBMCs or T cells enriched from blood (not recorded which). These receptors all stem from a woman aged 55 to 70 who had recovered from COVID-19. Both conserved end residues are part of each CDR3. A D gene is named only where the DNA matches it firmly. Clone size, where shown, is once, few, many, or a class for clones that have expanded.

j_gene: TRBJ2-7; d_gene: TRBD2; abundance: .; len: 12; v_gene: TRBV5-1; CDR3nt: TGCGCCAGCAGCTGGGAGGGTTACGAGCAGTACTTC; CDR3aa: CASSWEGYEQYF
j_gene: TRBJ1-4; d_gene: TRBD1; abundance: .; len: 14; v_gene: TRBV2; CDR3nt: TGTGCCAGCAGTAAGGACAGGGTGGAAGAAAAACTGTTTTTT; CDR3aa: CASSKDRVEEKLFF
j_gene: TRBJ1-4; d_gene: .; abundance: .; len: 12; v_gene: TRBV4-1; CDR3nt: TGCGCCAGCAGCCAAGTAACAGAAAAACTGTTTTTT; CDR3aa: CASSQVTEKLFF
j_gene: TRBJ2-1; d_gene: .; abundance: .; len: 15; v_gene: TRBV3-1/TRBV3-2; CDR3nt: TGTGCCAGCAGCCAGAGACTAGTTCTCCTCAATGAGCAGTTCTTC; CDR3aa: CASSQRLVLLNEQFF
j_gene: TRBJ2-2; d_gene: TRBD2; abundance: .; len: 17; v_gene: TRBV10-3; CDR3nt: TGTGCCATCAGTCCCCGGACTAGCTTCGGAAACGCCGGGGAGCTGTTTTTT; CDR3aa: CAISPRTSFGNAGELFF
j_gene: TRBJ2-1; d_gene: .; abundance: .; len: 14; v_gene: TRBV12-5; CDR3nt: TGTGCTAGTGGTTTGGGAGAGTTGGACAATGAGCAGTTCTTC; CDR3aa: CASGLGELDNEQFF
j_gene: TRBJ2-1; d_gene: TRBD2; abundance: .; len: 15; v_gene: TRBV28; CDR3nt: TGTGCCAGCAGTTTTGCTAGCGGGAGAAACAATGAGCAGTTCTTC; CDR3aa: CASSFASGRNNEQFF
j_gene: TRBJ1-1; d_gene: TRBD1; abundance: .; len: 16; v_gene: TRBV7-8; CDR3nt: TGTGCCAGCAGCTACCCCGAGCTGGGACAGTCGACAGAAGCTTTCTTT; CDR3aa: CASSYPELGQSTEAFF
j_gene: TRBJ2-1; d_gene: TRBD2; abundance: .; len: 16; v_gene: TRBV6-5; CDR3nt: TGTGCCAGCAGTTACTCGAGTATTAGCGGGGGTTTAGAGCAGTTCTTC; CDR3aa: CASSYSSISGGLEQFF
j_gene: TRBJ2-1; d_gene: TRBD2; abundance: .; len: 15; v_gene: TRBV7-9; CDR3nt: TGTGCCAGCAGCCTCAGACTAGCGGGAGGTAGTGAGCAGTTCTTC; CDR3aa: CASSLRLAGGSEQFF
j_gene: TRBJ2-1; d_gene: TRBD1; abundance: .; len: 15; v_gene: TRBV11-3; CDR3nt: TGTGCCAGCAGCTTAGTAACAGGGGATCGGAATGAGCAGTTCTTC; CDR3aa: CASSLVTGDRNEQFF
j_gene: TRBJ1-3; d_gene: TRBD1; abundance: .; len: 16; v_gene: TRBV5-1; CDR3nt: TGCGCCAGCAGCTTCCAACAGGGGGGGAGAGGAAACACCATATATTTT; CDR3aa: CASSFQQGGRGNTIYF
j_gene: TRBJ1-5; d_gene: TRBD1; abundance: .; len: 14; v_gene: TRBV2; CDR3nt: TGTGCCAGCAGCCTTGGACAGGGCGATCAGCCCCAGCATTTT; CDR3aa: CASSLGQGDQPQHF
j_gene: TRBJ2-3; d_gene: TRBD2; abundance: .; len: 15; v_gene: TRBV2; CDR3nt: TGTGCCAGCACTGTTGAAGCGGGGGCCTCAGATACGCAGTATTTT; CDR3aa: CASTVEAGASDTQYF
j_gene: TRBJ2-2; d_gene: TRBD1; abundance: .; len: 16; v_gene: TRBV5-1; CDR3nt: TGCGCCAGCAGCTTGGGGGACAGGGAACGTCCCGGGGAGCTGTTTTTT; CDR3aa: CASSLGDRERPGELFF
j_gene: TRBJ2-1; d_gene: .; abundance: .; len: 14; v_gene: TRBV28; CDR3nt: TGTGCCAGCAACCCGGCGGGGAGTGTAAATGAGCAGTTCTTC; CDR3aa: CASNPAGSVNEQFF
j_gene: TRBJ2-2; d_gene: TRBD1; abundance: .; len: 13; v_gene: TRBV30; CDR3nt: TGTGCCGGTACAGGGGGGTCCACCGGGGAGCTGTTTTTT; CDR3aa: CAGTGGSTGELFF
j_gene: TRBJ1-5; d_gene: .; abundance: .; len: 13; v_gene: TRBV6-5; CDR3nt: TGTGCCAGCAGACAGGACACCCTCAAGCCCCAGCATTTT; CDR3aa: CASRQDTLKPQHF
j_gene: TRBJ2-7; d_gene: TRBD2; abundance: few; len: 15; v_gene: TRBV30; CDR3nt: TGTGCCTGTACCTTGGGACTAGCGGGAGCCTACGAGCAGTACTTC; CDR3aa: CACTLGLAGAYEQYF
j_gene: TRBJ1-6; d_gene: .; abundance: .; len: 14; v_gene: TRBV3-1/TRBV3-2; CDR3nt: TGTGCCAGCAGTCATCACCGAGGGAATTCACCCCTCCACTTT; CDR3aa: CASSHHRGNSPLHF
j_gene: TRBJ2-1; d_gene: .; abundance: once; len: 16; v_gene: TRBV19; CDR3nt: TGTGCCAGTAGCAAGGGGGTGGGAGTTGGTTTCGATGAGCAGTTCTTC; CDR3aa: CASSKGVGVGFDEQFF
j_gene: TRBJ1-4; d_gene: TRBD1; abundance: .; len: 15; v_gene: TRBV4-1; CDR3nt: TGCGCCAGCAGCCAAGAGCGACAGGGTGGTGAAAAACTGTTTTTT; CDR3aa: CASSQERQGGEKLFF
j_gene: TRBJ2-2; d_gene: .; abundance: few; len: 14; v_gene: TRBV24-1; CDR3nt: TGTGCCACCAGTTCCGCCGGGGTCCCCGGGGAGCTGTTTTTT; CDR3aa: CATSSAGVPGELFF
j_gene: TRBJ1-1; d_gene: .; abundance: once; len: 11; v_gene: TRBV2; CDR3nt: TGTGCCAGCAAACTTGAGATTGAAGCTTTCTTT; CDR3aa: CASKLEIEAFF
j_gene: TRBJ1-5; d_gene: .; abundance: few; len: 15; v_gene: TRBV6-5; CDR3nt: TGTGCCAGCAGCCTGACAGAGTTTAGCAATCAGCCCCAGCATTTT; CDR3aa: CASSLTEFSNQPQHF
j_gene: TRBJ2-5; d_gene: TRBD2; abundance: .; len: 16; v_gene: TRBV7-9; CDR3nt: TGTGCCAGCAGCTTACTAGCGGGGGGGCCTCTAGAGACCCAGTACTTC; CDR3aa: CASSLLAGGPLETQYF
j_gene: TRBJ1-5; d_gene: TRBD1; abundance: .; len: 15; v_gene: TRBV28; CDR3nt: TGTGCCAGCGGGACAGGGGGCGATCGTAATCAGCCCCAGCATTTT; CDR3aa: CASGTGGDRNQPQHF
j_gene: TRBJ2-5; d_gene: .; abundance: .; len: 12; v_gene: TRBV28; CDR3nt: TGTGCCAGTGCGGTTCGAGGTCGGACCCAGTACTTC; CDR3aa: CASAVRGRTQYF
j_gene: TRBJ2-7; d_gene: TRBD1; abundance: .; len: 12; v_gene: TRBV12-3/TRBV12-4; CDR3nt: TGTGCCAGCCGACAGGGGTGGAGCGAGCAGTACTTC; CDR3aa: CASRQGWSEQYF
j_gene: TRBJ2-5; d_gene: .; abundance: .; len: 14; v_gene: TRBV4-1; CDR3nt: TGCGCCAGCAGCCAAGATATTCCTCAAGAGACCCAGTACTTC; CDR3aa: CASSQDIPQETQYF
j_gene: TRBJ1-2; d_gene: .; abundance: .; len: 15; v_gene: TRBV5-4; CDR3nt: TGTGCCAGCAGCTTGGCCTCGCGGACTCGCGTTGGCTACACCTTC; CDR3aa: CASSLASRTRVGYTF
j_gene: TRBJ1-4; d_gene: TRBD1; abundance: .; len: 17; v_gene: TRBV7-2; CDR3nt: TGTGCCAGCAGCTTAGGGGGCACAGGGGGAATACGGAAAAAACTGTTTTTT; CDR3aa: CASSLGGTGGIRKKLFF
j_gene: TRBJ1-6; d_gene: .; abundance: .; len: 13; v_gene: TRBV2; CDR3nt: TGTGCCAGCAGGTACAGGGATAATTCACCCCTCCACTTT; CDR3aa: CASRYRDNSPLHF
j_gene: TRBJ2-5; d_gene: .; abundance: .; len: 14; v_gene: TRBV6-5; CDR3nt: TGTGCCAGCAGTTACTCGCAGGGGAGAGAGACCCAGTACTTC; CDR3aa: CASSYSQGRETQYF
j_gene: TRBJ2-1; d_gene: .; abundance: .; len: 12; v_gene: TRBV27; CDR3nt: TGTGCCAGCAGTTTCGGAGGTGGTGAGCAGTTCTTC; CDR3aa: CASSFGGGEQFF
j_gene: TRBJ1-4; d_gene: .; abundance: .; len: 14; v_gene: TRBV5-8; CDR3nt: TGTGCCAGCAGCTTTGGGGGAGGTTGGGAAAAACTGTTTTTT; CDR3aa: CASSFGGGWEKLFF
j_gene: TRBJ2-7; d_gene: .; abundance: .; len: 12; v_gene: TRBV30; CDR3nt: TGTGCCTGGAGTGTAAGCCGGTACGAGCAGTACTTC; CDR3aa: CAWSVSRYEQYF
j_gene: TRBJ2-1; d_gene: TRBD2; abundance: .; len: 12; v_gene: TRBV4-1; CDR3nt: TGCGCCAGCAGCGCGGGGGACAATGAGCAGTTCTTC; CDR3aa: CASSAGDNEQFF
j_gene: TRBJ1-5; d_gene: .; abundance: .; len: 13; v_gene: TRBV6-5; CDR3nt: TGTGCCAGCAGCCCCCCCAACGGGCAGCCCCAGCATTTT; CDR3aa: CASSPPNGQPQHF
j_gene: TRBJ2-7; d_gene: .; abundance: .; len: 13; v_gene: TRBV5-1; CDR3nt: TGCGCCAGCAGTTCCGGGTTAGGCTACGAGCAGTACTTC; CDR3aa: CASSSGLGYEQYF
j_gene: TRBJ1-3; d_gene: TRBD1; abundance: .; len: 15; v_gene: TRBV3-1/TRBV3-2; CDR3nt: TGTGCCAGCAGCCCAGGGGGCTCAGGTGGAAACACCATATATTTT; CDR3aa: CASSPGGSGGNTIYF
j_gene: TRBJ2-5; d_gene: .; abundance: .; len: 13; v_gene: TRBV9; CDR3nt: TGTGCCAGCAGCGCCCGGTTACAAGAGACCCAGTACTTC; CDR3aa: CASSARLQETQYF